A selection of T cell receptor beta chains follows, all from one sample in a study of graft-versus-host responses after intestinal transplantation. These TCRs' antigens remain unknown. Measured with immunoSEQ multiplex PCR; TCRdb has only the in-frame clones, and not every one. The repertoire holds 85,000 to 95,000 clones, with around 93% as singletons. The sample here was unstimulated CD8+ T cells sorted from spleen or lymph node cells, taken before intestinal transplant. These receptors originate from a human donor who received an intestinal transplant. Both conserved end residues are part of each CDR3. Fields, in order: CDR3 protein, CDR3 DNA, J gene, D gene, V gene, clone size, CDR3 length. The D gene is left open where the match is weak. Clone size appears in some rows only: once, few, many, or a class for an expanded clone.

cdr3_aa: CASSHTGWGTDTQYF; cdr3_nt: TGTGCCAGCAGCCATACAGGGTGGGGCACAGATACGCAGTATTTT; j_call: TRBJ2-3; d_call: .; v_call: TRBV14; clone_size: .; cdr3_length: 15
cdr3_aa: CASRPSGERPYEQYF; cdr3_nt: TGTGCCAGCAGACCCTCGGGGGAGCGACCCTACGAGCAGTACTTC; j_call: TRBJ2-7; d_call: .; v_call: TRBV27; clone_size: .; cdr3_length: 15
cdr3_aa: CASSPSSNTEAFF; cdr3_nt: TGTGCCAGCAGTCCCTCGAGTAACACTGAAGCTTTCTTT; j_call: TRBJ1-1; d_call: .; v_call: TRBV27; clone_size: .; cdr3_length: 13
cdr3_aa: CASSLQGNYGYTF; cdr3_nt: TGTGCCAGCAGTTTGCAGGGGAACTATGGCTACACCTTC; j_call: TRBJ1-2; d_call: .; v_call: TRBV27; clone_size: .; cdr3_length: 13
cdr3_aa: CASSYSLTGGGYEQYF; cdr3_nt: TGTGCCAGCAGTTACTCCCTTACAGGGGGCGGTTACGAGCAGTACTTC; j_call: TRBJ2-7; d_call: TRBD1; v_call: TRBV6-5; clone_size: .; cdr3_length: 16
cdr3_aa: CASSPSGGGFYEQYF; cdr3_nt: TGTGCCAGCTCCCCCAGTGGGGGGGGCTTTTACGAGCAGTACTTC; j_call: TRBJ2-7; d_call: .; v_call: TRBV18; clone_size: .; cdr3_length: 15
cdr3_aa: CASSLGTGTTYEQYF; cdr3_nt: TGTGCCAGCAGTTTAGGGACAGGGACCACCTACGAGCAGTACTTC; j_call: TRBJ2-7; d_call: TRBD1; v_call: TRBV27; clone_size: .; cdr3_length: 15
cdr3_aa: CASSLGTGGSQPQHF; cdr3_nt: TGCGCCAGCAGCCTCGGGACAGGGGGCAGTCAGCCCCAGCATTTT; j_call: TRBJ1-5; d_call: TRBD1; v_call: TRBV4-1; clone_size: .; cdr3_length: 15
cdr3_aa: CASSPQGDEPRHF; cdr3_nt: TGTGCCAGCAGCCCCCAGGGGGACGAGCCCCGGCATTTT; j_call: TRBJ1-5; d_call: TRBD1; v_call: TRBV5-6; clone_size: .; cdr3_length: 13
cdr3_aa: CASSPPGTGDEQYF; cdr3_nt: TGTGCCAGCAGCCCCCCCGGGACAGGGGACGAGCAGTACTTC; j_call: TRBJ2-7; d_call: TRBD1; v_call: TRBV7-9; clone_size: .; cdr3_length: 14
cdr3_aa: CASSASSSTGGGETQYF; cdr3_nt: TGTGCCAGCAGCGCCTCCTCCTCGACAGGGGGCGGGGAGACCCAGTACTTC; j_call: TRBJ2-5; d_call: TRBD1; v_call: TRBV9; clone_size: .; cdr3_length: 17
cdr3_aa: CASSALGAGSTDTQYF; cdr3_nt: TGTGCCAGCAGCGCTTTGGGGGCGGGTAGCACAGATACGCAGTATTTT; j_call: TRBJ2-3; d_call: .; v_call: TRBV9; clone_size: few; cdr3_length: 16
cdr3_aa: CASSGSTATLSYEQYF; cdr3_nt: TGTGCCAGCAGCGGTTCGACAGCGACCCTTTCCTACGAGCAGTACTTC; j_call: TRBJ2-7; d_call: .; v_call: TRBV7-2; clone_size: .; cdr3_length: 16
cdr3_aa: CASSLRQSNYGYTF; cdr3_nt: TGTGCCAGCAGTTTGAGGCAGAGTAACTATGGCTACACCTTC; j_call: TRBJ1-2; d_call: .; v_call: TRBV27; clone_size: .; cdr3_length: 14
cdr3_aa: CASSDRGDSYEQYF; cdr3_nt: TGTGCCAGCAGCGACAGGGGAGACTCCTACGAGCAGTACTTC; j_call: TRBJ2-7; d_call: TRBD1; v_call: TRBV11-2; clone_size: .; cdr3_length: 14
cdr3_aa: CASSPYPTGTDTQYF; cdr3_nt: TGTGCCAGCAGCCCATATCCTACGGGAACAGATACGCAGTATTTT; j_call: TRBJ2-3; d_call: .; v_call: TRBV11-1; clone_size: few; cdr3_length: 15
cdr3_aa: CASSHPGQPNYGYTF; cdr3_nt: TGTGCCAGTAGCCACCCGGGACAGCCTAACTATGGCTACACCTTC; j_call: TRBJ1-2; d_call: TRBD1; v_call: TRBV19; clone_size: .; cdr3_length: 15
cdr3_aa: CASSFGQNTGELFF; cdr3_nt: TGTGCCAGCAGTTTTGGACAGAACACCGGGGAGCTGTTTTTT; j_call: TRBJ2-2; d_call: .; v_call: TRBV6-5; clone_size: .; cdr3_length: 14
cdr3_aa: CASSQDHYRSSYNEQFF; cdr3_nt: TGCGCCAGCAGCCAAGATCACTACAGGAGCTCCTACAATGAGCAGTTCTTC; j_call: TRBJ2-1; d_call: .; v_call: TRBV4-3; clone_size: .; cdr3_length: 17
cdr3_aa: CASSIHFLSSYNEQFF; cdr3_nt: TGTGCCAGCAGCATTCATTTTCTGAGCTCCTACAATGAGCAGTTCTTC; j_call: TRBJ2-1; d_call: .; v_call: TRBV2; clone_size: .; cdr3_length: 16
cdr3_aa: CASSRESSGYNEQFF; cdr3_nt: TGTGCCAGCAGCCGGGAATCTAGCGGGTACAATGAGCAGTTCTTC; j_call: TRBJ2-1; d_call: TRBD2; v_call: TRBV11-2; clone_size: .; cdr3_length: 15
cdr3_aa: CASSEELDRGLETQYF; cdr3_nt: TGTGCCAGCAGTGAAGAATTGGACAGGGGGCTAGAGACCCAGTACTTC; j_call: TRBJ2-5; d_call: TRBD1; v_call: TRBV2; clone_size: .; cdr3_length: 16
cdr3_aa: CASSQGIGGHNEQFF; cdr3_nt: TGCGCCAGCAGCCAAGGAATTGGCGGCCACAATGAGCAGTTCTTC; j_call: TRBJ2-1; d_call: .; v_call: TRBV4-3; clone_size: .; cdr3_length: 15
cdr3_aa: CASSSGQGGSAGGYTF; cdr3_nt: TGTGCCAGCAGCTCGGGACAGGGTGGTTCAGCGGGAGGCTACACCTTC; j_call: TRBJ1-2; d_call: TRBD1; v_call: TRBV7-8; clone_size: .; cdr3_length: 16
cdr3_aa: CASSAQGNEQYF; cdr3_nt: TGTGCCAGTAGTGCTCAGGGTAACGAGCAGTACTTC; j_call: TRBJ2-7; d_call: .; v_call: TRBV19; clone_size: .; cdr3_length: 12
cdr3_aa: CASSSELAGGPLESTGELFF; cdr3_nt: TGTGCCAGCAGCTCCGAACTAGCGGGGGGTCCCCTAGAAAGCACCGGGGAGCTGTTTTTT; j_call: TRBJ2-2; d_call: TRBD2; v_call: TRBV13; clone_size: once; cdr3_length: 20
cdr3_aa: CASEPGTSSTDTQYF; cdr3_nt: TGTGCCAGCGAACCCGGGACATCTAGCACAGATACGCAGTATTTT; j_call: TRBJ2-3; d_call: .; v_call: TRBV7-8; clone_size: .; cdr3_length: 15
cdr3_aa: CASSFVVSEKLFF; cdr3_nt: TGCGCCAGCAGCTTCGTAGTTTCGGAAAAACTGTTTTTT; j_call: TRBJ1-4; d_call: .; v_call: TRBV5-1; clone_size: .; cdr3_length: 13
cdr3_aa: CASSQDTGYGYTF; cdr3_nt: TGCGCCAGCAGCCAAGATACAGGCTATGGCTACACCTTC; j_call: TRBJ1-2; d_call: .; v_call: TRBV4-1; clone_size: .; cdr3_length: 13
cdr3_aa: CASSEGTGIYGYTF; cdr3_nt: TGTGCCAGCAGCGAGGGGACAGGGATCTATGGCTACACCTTC; j_call: TRBJ1-2; d_call: TRBD1; v_call: TRBV5-6; clone_size: .; cdr3_length: 14
cdr3_aa: CASSQDRAGGPLNEQFF; cdr3_nt: TGCGCCAGCAGCCAAGATCGGGCGGGGGGGCCTCTCAATGAGCAGTTCTTC; j_call: TRBJ2-1; d_call: TRBD2; v_call: TRBV4-3; clone_size: .; cdr3_length: 17
cdr3_aa: CASSLNSGNEQFF; cdr3_nt: TGTGCCAGCAGCTTAAACAGCGGTAATGAGCAGTTCTTC; j_call: TRBJ2-1; d_call: .; v_call: TRBV7-2; clone_size: .; cdr3_length: 13
cdr3_aa: CASSATSGLTDTQYF; cdr3_nt: TGTGCCAGCAGCGCTACTAGCGGCCTCACAGATACGCAGTATTTT; j_call: TRBJ2-3; d_call: TRBD2; v_call: TRBV7-7; clone_size: .; cdr3_length: 15